Below, 27 T cell receptor beta chains from the same sample are listed, as sequenced in a study of CD8+ T cells in alopecia areata. The treatment denotes: oral pan-JAK inhibitor, 5-10 mg twice daily. Isolated RNA was reverse transcribed into cDNA used as the sequencing template. TCRdb's copy holds only in-frame clones and misses some; the assay was immunoSEQ multiplex PCR. The sample lists 200,000 to 250,000 clones, approximately 40% occurring once. The source material was CD4+ T cells sorted from blood, sampled at approximately week 37, from a patient treated with tofacitinib. The source of these receptors is a human donor with alopecia areata.

The chain recombines TRBV29-1 with TRBJ2-7; possible D gene TRBD2, 6 bases. V gave up 7 bases and J gave up 3 bases, with 22 bases separating them. This CDR3 is 15 amino acids long. The V gene's germline CDR1 is SQVTM and CDR2 ANQGSEA. CDR3 in DNA: TGCAGCGCGTGCCGGGGGACCGCGTGGAACTACGAGCAGTACTTC. This encodes CSACRGTAWNYEQYF.

This clone was seen a handful of times. The CDR3 is CSAVLAGAKDTQYF. Written as DNA, the CDR3 is TGCAGCGCCGTACTAGCGGGAGCAAAAGATACGCAGTATTTT. The chain carries TRBV29-1 and TRBJ2-3, with TRBD2 matching over 11 bases. The CDR3 runs to 14 residues. Germline-derived CDR1 and CDR2 are SQVTM and ANQGSEA. V shed 7 bases and J 5 bases; nucleotides not matched to a gene: 8.

This clone came up a few times. This rearrangement joins TRBV7-9 to TRBJ2-5, with D unresolved. Deletions cut 1 base from V and 0 bases from J, with 9 bases between. Per the germline V gene, CDR1 is SEHNR and CDR2 is FQNEAQ (reference sequence). The CDR3 totals 15 residues. The CDR3 nucleotides are TGTGCCAGCAGCTTAGTCGGCAGGTACCAAGAGACCCAGTACTTC. It specifies CASSLVGRYQETQYF.

This clone was seen more than once but under ten times. J is TRBJ2-1 and V is TRBV19; D unresolved. V lost 5 bases to trimming and J lost 2 bases, with 10 bases between them. The CDR3 has 14 residues. The germline V gene has CDR1 LNHDA and CDR2 SQIVND (reference sequence). The CDR3: CASSHQSTYNEQFF. The CDR3 nucleotides read TGTGCCAGTAGTCACCAATCAACCTACAATGAGCAGTTCTTC.

The chain joins TRBV7-2 to TRBJ2-5, with a possible D match to TRBD2 (5 bases). Germline V gene data show CDR1 as SGHTA and CDR2 as FQGNSA. Trimming shortened V by 5 bases and J by 2 bases, and 15 bases separated the two germline ends. The CDR3 runs 15 residues. The CDR3 coding sequence is TGTGCCAGCAGCCACGCCTCGCGACTACAAGAGACCCAGTACTTC. As protein: CASSHASRLQETQYF.

The V and J genes are TRBV30 and TRBJ2-1; no clear D. Germline CDR1 reads GTSNPN; CDR2 reads SVGIG (reference sequence). The CDR3 sequence is 12 residues long. Trimming removed 3 bases at V and 5 bases at J, with 8 bases between. The DNA of the CDR3 is TGTGCCTGGAGGGCCCTAGACAATGAGCAGTTCTTC. This sequence encodes CAWRALDNEQFF.

This clone was seen repeatedly, ten times or more. The chain combines TRBV5-4 with TRBJ2-7; D is possibly TRBD2 (5 bases). Trimming removed 3 bases from V and 7 bases from J, with 20 bases in between. Germline V CDR1 and CDR2: SGHNT, YYREEE (reference sequence). CDR3 length equals 15 residues. CDR3 bases: TGTGCCAGCAGCTCCCAGGCGGGCCGAATTGGAGAGCAGTACTTC. This encodes CASSSQAGRIGEQYF.

The chain uses TRBV27 and TRBJ2-6, with no clear D. The CDR3 covers 13 residues. V lost 9 bases and J lost 0, with 6 bases in between. Germline-derived CDR1 and CDR2 are MNHEY and SMNVEV (reference sequence). CDR3 sequence (DNA): TGTGCCAGTGGTTACTCTGGGGCCAACGTCCTGACTTTC. Translation: CASGYSGANVLTF.

This sequence joins TRBV27 and TRBJ2-4; D remains unclear. CDR1 and CDR2 from the germline V gene are MNHEY and SMNVEV (reference sequence). The V end lost 5 bases, the J end lost 1 base, and 15 bases lay between the germline ends. CDR3 length: 16 amino acids. CDR3 sequence (DNA): TGTGCCAGCAGTCCATCCTCGGCGGTGGCCAAAAACATTCAGTACTTC. Translated, it gives CASSPSSAVAKNIQYF.

The table lists this clone with a few counts. The chain recombines TRBV27 with TRBJ1-1; tentative D call: TRBD1 (6 bases). Germline V gene lookup returns CDR1 MNHEY and CDR2 SMNVEV (reference sequence). There are 13 residues in the CDR3. The CDR3 DNA follows: TGTGCGACCAAAGGGGGGGTTAGCACTGAAGCTTTCTTT. Protein: CATKGGVSTEAFF.

This clone has only one observation. V gene TRBV4-2 combines with J gene TRBJ1-5; D is possibly TRBD1 (6 bases). Trimming removed 0 bases from V and 2 bases from J, with 17 bases in between. Germline CDR1 reads LGHNA; CDR2 reads YNFKEQ. The CDR3 is made up of 18 amino acids. Here the CDR3 DNA reads TGTGCCAGCAGCCAAGATCTTCGGGGGGCTCATGGCAATCAGCCCCAGCATTTT. Its translation: CASSQDLRGAHGNQPQHF.

This clone was counted a few times. V gene TRBV29-1 combines with J gene TRBJ2-6; D is uncertain. The germline V and J ends were trimmed by 4 bases and 0 bases, with 4 bases remaining between them. CDR3 length equals 13 residues. Germline V CDR1 and CDR2: SQVTM, ANQGSEA. CDR3 nucleotide sequence: TGCAGCGTTGTAGTCTCTGGGGCCAACGTCCTGACTTTC. Protein sequence: CSVVVSGANVLTF.

To note about this clone: Other DNA sequences within the sample encode an identical CDR3. The V gene is TRBV5-1, the J gene TRBJ2-7, with D hard to call. Germline assignment: CDR1 SGHRS and CDR2 YFSETQ. There are 13 residues in the CDR3. V was pared by 0 bases and J by 2 bases, with 6 bases between. CDR3: CASSLARAYEQYF. The CDR3 DNA reads TGCGCCAGCAGCTTGGCTAGGGCCTACGAGCAGTACTTC.

V and J are TRBV5-1 and TRBJ2-2; D gene ambiguous. The germline gives CDR1 SGHRS, CDR2 YFSETQ. The CDR3 contains 12 residues. V was pared by 0 bases and J by 8 bases, with 5 bases between. The CDR3 loop is CASSLALGELFF. The DNA for the CDR3 is TGCGCCAGCAGCTTGGCCCTTGGGGAGCTGTTTTTT.

This clone turned up a few times. The chain combines TRBV19 with TRBJ2-2; D possibly corresponds to TRBD2 (6 bases). This CDR3 has 18 residues. The ends were cut back, 5 bases at V and 1 base at J, with 20 bases in the middle. Germline V gene sequence: CDR1 LNHDA, CDR2 SQIVND (reference sequence). The CDR3 sequence: CASSSARGGYRNTGELFF. The DNA for the CDR3 is TGTGCCAGTAGTTCCGCACGTGGAGGGTACAGGAACACCGGGGAGCTGTTTTTT.

This clone was seen more than once but under ten times. J is TRBJ1-4 and V is TRBV5-8, with a tentative D call TRBD1 (6 bases). CDR3 length: 17 residues. Germline CDR1 reads SGHTS; CDR2 reads YDEGEE. Trimming shortened V by 2 bases and J by 6 bases, and 20 bases separated the two germline ends. DNA of the CDR3: TGTGCCAGCAGCTTAAAACAGGGAAGGATTTTCGATGAAAAACTGTTTTTT. This codes for CASSLKQGRIFDEKLFF.

This clone was picked up a small number of times. V usage is TRBV7-8 and J usage is TRBJ2-3, with 7 bases identical to TRBD2. The CDR3 length is 17 residues. Germline CDR1 SGHVS, CDR2 FQNEAQ. V shed 0 bases and J 4 bases; nucleotides not matched to a gene: 10. DNA of the CDR3: TGTGCCAGCAGCTTAGCTGGGGCGGGAGCATGGGCAGATACGCAGTATTTT. It encodes CASSLAGAGAWADTQYF.

This chain connects TRBV7-2 to TRBJ1-2, with 7 bases lining up with TRBD1. The germline V gene has CDR1 SGHTA and CDR2 FQGNSA. The CDR3 contains 16 residues. After removal of 4 bases from V and 4 bases from J, the junction contained 12 bases not matched to a gene. This CDR3 reads CASSSSPATGLYGYTF. CDR3 bases: TGTGCCAGCAGCTCCTCCCCGGCGACAGGGCTCTATGGCTACACCTTC.

The rearrangement links TRBV30 to TRBJ2-3, with a tentative D call TRBD2 (5 bases). This CDR3 region has 13 residues. CDR1 and CDR2 from the germline V gene are GTSNPN and SVGIG (reference sequence). V was clipped by 1 base and J by 6 bases, with 11 bases between them. The CDR3 spells CAWSAQRADTQYF. The DNA of the CDR3 is TGTGCCTGGAGTGCCCAGAGGGCCGATACGCAGTATTTT.

In its sample, this clone was seen a few times. The rearrangement joins TRBV28 to TRBJ2-7; D might be TRBD2 (5 bases). From germline, CDR1 is MDHEN and CDR2 SYDVKM. V shed 9 bases and J shed 4 bases, with 19 bases lying between them. The CDR3 extends over 14 amino acids. Written as DNA, the CDR3 is TGTGCCAGTCAGACCGCCGGGGTAAGATACGAGCAGTACTTC. Amino acid sequence: CASQTAGVRYEQYF.

The chain links TRBV9 to TRBJ1-1, with a weak D call TRBD1 (5 bases). Germline lookup yields CDR1 SGDLS and CDR2 YYNGEE. The CDR3 is 13 amino acids. V dropped 4 bases and J dropped 2 bases, with 9 bases sitting between them. CDR3 DNA sequence: TGTGCCAGCAGCCCCGGGGCTAACACTGAAGCTTTCTTT. Its translation is CASSPGANTEAFF.

V gene TRBV7-9 combines with J gene TRBJ2-7; D is perhaps TRBD2 (6 bases). The V end lost 10 bases, the J end lost 7 bases, and 23 bases lay between the germline ends. Germline assignment: CDR1 SEHNR and CDR2 FQNEAQ (reference sequence). The length of the CDR3 is 14 residues. As DNA, the CDR3 is TGTGCCACCGCTCAACTGACTAGTCCCGGGGAGCAGTACTTC. Translation gives CATAQLTSPGEQYF.

The rearrangement links TRBV5-6 to TRBJ2-3, with 12 bases aligning to TRBD2. The ends lost 3 bases at V and 3 bases at J; junction bases unmatched: 8. This CDR3 has 17 amino acids. The germline CDR1 and CDR2 sequences are SGHDT and YYEEEE. CDR3 sequence (DNA): TGTGCCAGCAGCTCAATACAAACTAGCGGGAGGACAGATACGCAGTATTTT. Translated, it gives CASSSIQTSGRTDTQYF.

This clone was counted between two and nine times. The chain's CDR3 is CASSYSPRGWGNQPQHF. The CDR3 region has the DNA TGCGCCAGCAGCTATTCTCCCAGGGGATGGGGCAATCAGCCCCAGCATTTT. The V call is TRBV5-1, the J call TRBJ1-5; tentative D call: TRBD1 (6 bases). This CDR3 is 17 amino acids long. The V end was cut by 3 bases, the J end by 2 bases, with 18 bases between. Germline CDR1 and CDR2: SGHRS and YFSETQ.

This clone was seen only a few times. This chain links TRBV7-3 with TRBJ2-1, with 11 bases lining up with TRBD2. After removal of 5 bases from V and 9 bases from J, the junction contained 9 bases not matched to a gene. Germline CDR1 is SGHTA and CDR2 is FQGTGA. The CDR3 length is 15 residues. CDR3 DNA: TGTGCCAGCAGCCTTGGGACTAGCGGCAGTTTTGAGCAGTTCTTC. Translated, it gives CASSLGTSGSFEQFF.

The genes are TRBV15 and TRBJ2-7; D could derive from TRBD1 or TRBD2 (5 bases each). Per germline, CDR1 LNHNV and CDR2 YYDKDF (reference sequence). V lost 1 base to trimming and J lost 4 bases, with 14 bases between them. The CDR3 is 15 residues long. The chain's CDR3 is CATSRGGGEGYEQYF. The CDR3 region has the DNA TGTGCCACCAGCAGAGGGGGCGGCGAGGGATACGAGCAGTACTTC.

This chain joins TRBV5-1 and TRBJ2-1, with 8 bases that match TRBD1. The CDR3 consists of 13 residues. V gave up 6 bases and J gave up 9 bases; unmatched junction bases: 8. Per the germline V gene, CDR1 is SGHRS and CDR2 is YFSETQ. The CDR3 spells CASKTGAASEQFF. The CDR3 bases are TGCGCCAGCAAGACAGGGGCCGCCAGTGAGCAGTTCTTC.